The clone carrying this T cell receptor (beta chain) came up a few times. Its antigen is unknown. This specimen includes other DNA sequences encoding the same CDR3. The sample belongs to a study of beta chain features in type 1 diabetes. Study-level points and caveats: Significant though moderate, a shortening of TCRB CDR3s appeared in all four CD4+ subsets of Type 1 diabetes patients. Any HLA-type effect on TCRB rearrangement remained unresolved here.

This CDR3 has 13 residues. Germline CDR1 is GTSNPN and CDR2 is SVGIG (reference sequence). V lost 0 bases and J lost 4, with 8 bases in between. Reverse transcription of all isolated RNA meant that expressed TCRB transcripts were sequenced. Only in-frame clones appear in the TCRdb table, and some are missing; sequencing was by immunoSEQ multiplex PCR. The data show around 710,000 clones, about an eighth seen once. This sequence was found in a young man with type 1 diabetes. The V gene is TRBV30, the J gene TRBJ2-3, with D perhaps matching TRBD1 (6 bases). The source material was naive CD4+ T cells from blood. CDR3 residues: CAWSVGGADTQYF. The CDR3 region has the DNA TGTGCCTGGAGTGTTGGGGGCGCAGATACGCAGTATTTT.